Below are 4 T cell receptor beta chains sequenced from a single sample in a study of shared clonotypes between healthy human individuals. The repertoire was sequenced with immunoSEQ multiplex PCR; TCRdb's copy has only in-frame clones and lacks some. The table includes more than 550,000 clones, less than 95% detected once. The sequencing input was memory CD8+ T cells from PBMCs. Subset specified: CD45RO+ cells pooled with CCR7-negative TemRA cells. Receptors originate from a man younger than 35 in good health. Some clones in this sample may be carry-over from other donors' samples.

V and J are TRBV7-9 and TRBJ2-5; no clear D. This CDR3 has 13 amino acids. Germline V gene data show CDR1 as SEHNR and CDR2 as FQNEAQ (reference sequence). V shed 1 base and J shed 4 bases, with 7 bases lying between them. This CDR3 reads CASSLGVRETQYF. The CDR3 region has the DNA TGTGCCAGCAGCTTAGGGGTGAGAGAGACCCAGTACTTC.

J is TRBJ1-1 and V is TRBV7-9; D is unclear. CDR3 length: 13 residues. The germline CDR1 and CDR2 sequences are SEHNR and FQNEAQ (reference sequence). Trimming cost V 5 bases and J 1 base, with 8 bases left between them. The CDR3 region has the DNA TGTGCCAGCAGCCCCGGAGGGAACACTGAAGCTTTCTTT. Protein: CASSPGGNTEAFF.

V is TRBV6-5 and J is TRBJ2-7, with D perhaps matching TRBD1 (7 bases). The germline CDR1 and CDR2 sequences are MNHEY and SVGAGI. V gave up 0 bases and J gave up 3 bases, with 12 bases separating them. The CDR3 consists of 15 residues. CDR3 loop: CASSYSQGGDYEQYF. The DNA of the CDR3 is TGTGCCAGCAGTTACTCCCAGGGGGGAGACTACGAGCAGTACTTC.

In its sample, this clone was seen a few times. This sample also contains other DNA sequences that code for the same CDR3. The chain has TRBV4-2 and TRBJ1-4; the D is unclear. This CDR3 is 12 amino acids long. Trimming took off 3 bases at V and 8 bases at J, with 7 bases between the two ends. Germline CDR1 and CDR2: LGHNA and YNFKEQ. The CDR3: CASSQGGEKLFF. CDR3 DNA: TGTGCCAGCAGCCAGGGAGGGGAAAAACTGTTTTTT.